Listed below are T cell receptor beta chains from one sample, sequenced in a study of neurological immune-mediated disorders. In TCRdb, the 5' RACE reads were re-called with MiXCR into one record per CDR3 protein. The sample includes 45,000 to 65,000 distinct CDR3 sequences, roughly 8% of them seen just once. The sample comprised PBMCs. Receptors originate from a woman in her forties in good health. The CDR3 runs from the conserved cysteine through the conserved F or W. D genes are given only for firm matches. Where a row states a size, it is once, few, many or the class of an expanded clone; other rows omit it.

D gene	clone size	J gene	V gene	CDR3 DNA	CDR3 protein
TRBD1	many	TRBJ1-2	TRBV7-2	TGTGCCAGCAGCTTTGGAGACAGGGAACATGGCTACACCTTC	CASSFGDREHGYTF
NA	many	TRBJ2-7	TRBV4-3	TGCGCCAGCAGCCAAGATTACCCTCTGATCTACGAGCAGTACTTC	CASSQDYPLIYEQYF
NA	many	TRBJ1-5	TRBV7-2	TGTGCCAGCAGCTTATGGGGCCCCAAGCCCCAGCATTTT	CASSLWGPKPQHF
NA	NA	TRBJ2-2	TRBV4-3	TGCGCCAGCAGCCAGGGGTGGACAGAGGAGCTGTTTTTT	CASSQGWTEELFF
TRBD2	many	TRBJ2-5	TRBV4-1	TGCGCCAGCAGCCCTGAACCGGGACTAGCGGGGGGGCCCTTGACTCAAGAGACCCAGTACTTC	CASSPEPGLAGGPLTQETQYF
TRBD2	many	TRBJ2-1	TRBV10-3	TGTGCCATCAGCGGTTCGACTAGCGGGGTTGACAATGAGCAGTTCTTC	CAISGSTSGVDNEQFF
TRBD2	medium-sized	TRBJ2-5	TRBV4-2	TGTGCCAGCAGCCAAGATACGGGGGGGCAAGAGACCCAGTACTTC	CASSQDTGGQETQYF
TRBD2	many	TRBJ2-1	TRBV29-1	TGCAGCGTTGTAGGCGGGGGGGCTTGGAATGAGCAGTTCTTC	CSVVGGGAWNEQFF
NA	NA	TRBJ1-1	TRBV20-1	TGCAGTGCTAGTCCTATCCTCCGGACCGGGGGCACTGAAGCTTTCTTT	CSASPILRTGGTEAFF
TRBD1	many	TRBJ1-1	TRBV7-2	TGTGCCAGCAGCTTAGGACAGGGGGGGACCACTGAAGCTTTCTTT	CASSLGQGGTTEAFF
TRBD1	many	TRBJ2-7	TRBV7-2	TGTGCCAGCAGCCAAGTGGGGACAGGGGCCTACGAGCAGTACTTC	CASSQVGTGAYEQYF
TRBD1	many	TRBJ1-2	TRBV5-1	TGCGCCAGCAGCTCCGGACAGGGAATTTATGGCTACACCTTC	CASSSGQGIYGYTF
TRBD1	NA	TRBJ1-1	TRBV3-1	TGTGCCAGCAGCCAAGGGGGACAGATTGAAGCTTTCTTT	CASSQGGQIEAFF
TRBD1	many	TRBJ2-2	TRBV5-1	TGCGCCAGCAGATCGGAAAACCTCCGGGACAGGGCGGTCGGGGAGCTGTTTTTT	CASRSENLRDRAVGELFF
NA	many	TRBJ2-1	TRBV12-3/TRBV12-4	TGTGCCAGCAGCCTCTTGGATCCCGACAATGAGCAGTTCTTC	CASSLLDPDNEQFF
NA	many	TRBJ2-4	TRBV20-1	TGCAGTGCTTTTCTCCCGGTCGGACTAGCCAAAAACATTCAGTACTTC	CSAFLPVGLAKNIQYF
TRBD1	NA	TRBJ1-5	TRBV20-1	TGCAGTGCTAGAGATGGACAGGGCAATCAGCCCCAGCATTTT	CSARDGQGNQPQHF
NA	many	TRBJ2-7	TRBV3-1	TGTGCCAGCAGCCAGACCGGGGGGCTGAACTACGAGCAGTACTTC	CASSQTGGLNYEQYF
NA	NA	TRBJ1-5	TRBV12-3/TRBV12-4	TGTGCCAGCAGTCCAGGGGTTCTGGACACCTGGGGAGAGCCCCAGCATTTT	CASSPGVLDTWGEPQHF
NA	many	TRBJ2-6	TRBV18	TGTGCCAGCTCACCACCCTTGCGTACCTCTGGGGCCAACGTCCTGACTTTC	CASSPPLRTSGANVLTF
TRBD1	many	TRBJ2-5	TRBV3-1	TGTGCCAGCGAAACCGGGACAGGGGGCTTAATAGGAGAGACCCAGTACTTC	CASETGTGGLIGETQYF
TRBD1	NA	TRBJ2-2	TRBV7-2	TGTGTCAGCAGTGACAGGGTAGTCGGCACCGGGGAGCTGTTTTTT	CVSSDRVVGTGELFF
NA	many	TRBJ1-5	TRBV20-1	TGCAGTGCTAGAGTACAGGGTGATCAGCCCCAGCATTTT	CSARVQGDQPQHF
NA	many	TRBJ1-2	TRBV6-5	TGTGCCAGCAGTTACACAGCGGAACTCTATGGCTACACCTTC	CASSYTAELYGYTF
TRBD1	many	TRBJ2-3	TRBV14	TGTGCCAGCAGCCAGGGACAGCCCACAGATACGCAGTATTTT	CASSQGQPTDTQYF
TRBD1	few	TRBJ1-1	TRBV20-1	TGCAGTGCTAGAGATCCCGGACAGGGAAACACTGAAGCTTTCTTT	CSARDPGQGNTEAFF
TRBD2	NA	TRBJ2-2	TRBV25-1	TGTGCCAGCAGAAAATTAGCGGGAGTAGAGAACGGGGAGCTGTTTTTT	CASRKLAGVENGELFF
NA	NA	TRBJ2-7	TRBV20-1	TGCAGTGCTTGCCCAAATGGGGCCGAGCAGTACTTC	CSACPNGAEQYF
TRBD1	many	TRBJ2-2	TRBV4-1	TGCGCCAGCAGCCAACCCGGACAGGGGGCGCCCGGGGAGCTGTTTTTT	CASSQPGQGAPGELFF
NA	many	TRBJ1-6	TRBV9	TGTGCCAGCAGCGTAGAGCCCTTTGAGTCCTCACCCCTCCACTTT	CASSVEPFESSPLHF
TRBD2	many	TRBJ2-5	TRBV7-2	TGTGCCAGCAGCGGGGGACTAGCGGGGATAGAGACCCAGTACTTC	CASSGGLAGIETQYF
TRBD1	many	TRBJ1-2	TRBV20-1	TGCAGTGCTAGCCGGGACAGGGTAAGCGGCTACACCTTC	CSASRDRVSGYTF
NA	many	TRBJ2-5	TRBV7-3	TGTGCCAGCAGCTCAACCCCAAGAGAGACCCAGTACTTC	CASSSTPRETQYF
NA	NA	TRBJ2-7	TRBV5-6	TGTGCCAGCAGCAAATCCGACTACGAGCAGTACTTC	CASSKSDYEQYF
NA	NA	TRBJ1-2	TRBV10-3	TGTGCCCATACAGCGGGGGGCCTGGGCTACACCTTC	CAHTAGGLGYTF
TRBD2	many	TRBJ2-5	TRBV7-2	TGTGCCAGCAGACTACTAGCGGGGTGGGAGACCCAGTACTTC	CASRLLAGWETQYF
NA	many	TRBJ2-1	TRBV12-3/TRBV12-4	TGTGCCAGCAGTTTTCTTTACGGCAATGAGCAGTTCTTC	CASSFLYGNEQFF
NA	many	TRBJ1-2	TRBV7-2	TGTGCCAGCAGCCCATCGCGGGGGCGCCTGGGCTACACCTTC	CASSPSRGRLGYTF
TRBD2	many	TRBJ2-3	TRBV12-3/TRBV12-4	TGTGCCAGCAGGGGACTAGCGGGAGATCTGTTCACAGATACGCAGTATTTT	CASRGLAGDLFTDTQYF
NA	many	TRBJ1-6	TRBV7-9	TGTGCCAGCAGCCCCGGGACAAGTAATAATTCACCCCTCCACTTT	CASSPGTSNNSPLHF
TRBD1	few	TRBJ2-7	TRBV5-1	TGCGCCAGCAGCTTGGCAGGACAGGGAAGTAACTACGAGCAGTACTTC	CASSLAGQGSNYEQYF
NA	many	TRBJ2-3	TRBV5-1	TGCGCCAGCAGCGGGGAAGGGACTAGCACAGATACGCAGTATTTT	CASSGEGTSTDTQYF
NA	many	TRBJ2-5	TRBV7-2	TGTGCCAGCAGCTTAGGAGGGGCGTACCAAGAGACCCAGTACTTC	CASSLGGAYQETQYF
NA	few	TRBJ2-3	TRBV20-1	TGCAGTGCTAGTACCGATGGCAGAACAGATACGCAGTATTTT	CSASTDGRTDTQYF
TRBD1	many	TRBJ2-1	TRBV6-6	TGTGCCAGCAGTTTGGGACAGTCCTACAATGAGCAGTTCTTC	CASSLGQSYNEQFF
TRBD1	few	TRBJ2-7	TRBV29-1	TGCAGCGTTGGCCGGGACAGGGACGAGCAGTACTTC	CSVGRDRDEQYF
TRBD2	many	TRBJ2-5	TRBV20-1	TGCAGTGCCGCAAGGGCTAGCGGCATCCAAGAGACCCAGTACTTC	CSAARASGIQETQYF
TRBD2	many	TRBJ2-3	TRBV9	TGTGCCAGCAGCGAAAGGACTAGCGGGAGAGTTTTAGGCGATACGCAGTATTTT	CASSERTSGRVLGDTQYF